These T cell receptor beta chains were read from a single sample in a study of response to subunit inactivated influenza vaccine. TCRdb re-derived calls from the RT-PCR reads in MiXCR, one entry per CDR3 protein. Of roughly 780,000 distinct CDR3 sequences in the sample, roughly 20% were seen once. Specimen: PBMCs from blood, collected less than 6 days after vaccination. The receptors come from a man aged 50-60 years who received an inactivated influenza vaccine. The CDR3 runs from the conserved cysteine through the conserved F or W. Each record gives: D gene, clone size, V gene, CDR3 length, J gene, CDR3 protein, CDR3 DNA. A D gene is named only where the DNA matches it firmly. Some rows mark clone size as missing; the rest say once, few, many or name a class of expanded clone.

d_gene: TRBD2
abundance: few
v_gene: TRBV2
len: 15
j_gene: TRBJ2-1
CDR3aa: CASSPTSGRVGEQFF
CDR3nt: TGTGCCAGCAGTCCGACTAGCGGGAGGGTAGGTGAGCAGTTCTTC

d_gene: -
abundance: few
v_gene: TRBV14
len: 13
j_gene: TRBJ1-6
CDR3aa: CASSLPVGSPLHF
CDR3nt: TGTGCCAGCAGCCTCCCCGTGGGTTCACCCCTCCACTTT

d_gene: TRBD1
abundance: -
v_gene: TRBV12-3/TRBV12-4
len: 16
j_gene: TRBJ1-5
CDR3aa: CASSLKVTGGFQPQHF
CDR3nt: TGTGCCAGCAGTTTAAAAGTAACAGGGGGCTTTCAGCCCCAGCATTTT

d_gene: -
abundance: few
v_gene: TRBV20-1
len: 15
j_gene: TRBJ2-1
CDR3aa: CSASGMRVINNEQFF
CDR3nt: TGCAGTGCTAGTGGGATGCGGGTAATAAACAATGAGCAGTTCTTC

d_gene: TRBD2
abundance: many
v_gene: TRBV5-1
len: 14
j_gene: TRBJ2-7
CDR3aa: CASSLSGRAYEQYF
CDR3nt: TGTGCCAGCAGTTTAAGCGGGAGAGCTTACGAGCAGTACTTC

d_gene: -
abundance: few
v_gene: TRBV5-1
len: 15
j_gene: TRBJ2-7
CDR3aa: CASSAGQGSSYEQYF
CDR3nt: TGCGCCAGCAGCGCGGGCCAAGGGTCCTCCTACGAGCAGTACTTC

d_gene: -
abundance: few
v_gene: TRBV5-5
len: 16
j_gene: TRBJ2-6
CDR3aa: CASSPHGGTGANVLTF
CDR3nt: TGTGCCAGCAGCCCGCATGGGGGAACTGGGGCCAACGTCCTGACTTTC

d_gene: -
abundance: many
v_gene: TRBV16
len: 13
j_gene: TRBJ2-5
CDR3aa: CASSQSSQGTQYF
CDR3nt: TGTGCCAGCAGCCAATCATCTCAGGGGACCCAGTACTTC

d_gene: -
abundance: many
v_gene: TRBV20-1
len: 12
j_gene: TRBJ2-3
CDR3aa: CSAWWQDDTQYF
CDR3nt: TGCAGTGCTTGGTGGCAGGACGATACGCAGTATTTT

d_gene: -
abundance: few
v_gene: TRBV29-1
len: 11
j_gene: TRBJ1-1
CDR3aa: CSVGHNTEAFF
CDR3nt: TGCAGCGTTGGGCATAACACTGAAGCTTTCTTT

d_gene: TRBD2
abundance: -
v_gene: TRBV6-1
len: 14
j_gene: TRBJ2-3
CDR3aa: CASKIAGSTDTQYF
CDR3nt: TGTGCCAGCAAAATAGCGGGATCCACAGATACGCAGTATTTT

d_gene: TRBD2
abundance: -
v_gene: TRBV20-1
len: 16
j_gene: TRBJ2-7
CDR3aa: CSASGLAGGPSYEQYF
CDR3nt: TGCAGTGCTAGTGGACTAGCGGGAGGGCCCTCTTACGAGCAGTACTTC

d_gene: -
abundance: -
v_gene: TRBV6-2/TRBV6-3
len: 16
j_gene: TRBJ2-7
CDR3aa: CASSYSGGAITYEQYF
CDR3nt: TGTGCCAGCAGTTACTCTGGGGGGGCGATAACCTACGAGCAGTACTTC

d_gene: -
abundance: few
v_gene: TRBV20-1
len: 14
j_gene: TRBJ1-5
CDR3aa: CSARPGQYNQPQHF
CDR3nt: TGCAGTGCTAGACCCGGACAGTACAATCAGCCCCAGCATTTT

d_gene: -
abundance: -
v_gene: TRBV18
len: 23
j_gene: TRBJ2-3
CDR3aa: CASSPIFPSRATSRAGSTDTQYF
CDR3nt: TGTGCCAGCTCACCGATATTCCCCAGCCGTGCTACTAGCAGGGCGGGTAGCACAGATACGCAGTATTTT

d_gene: -
abundance: few
v_gene: TRBV4-1
len: 16
j_gene: TRBJ1-5
CDR3aa: CASSQDWGGAIQPQHF
CDR3nt: TGCGCCAGCAGCCAAGATTGGGGAGGGGCTATTCAGCCCCAGCATTTT

d_gene: -
abundance: many
v_gene: TRBV20-1
len: 11
j_gene: TRBJ1-1
CDR3aa: CSARKNTEAFF
CDR3nt: TGCAGTGCTAGGAAGAACACTGAAGCTTTCTTT

d_gene: -
abundance: -
v_gene: TRBV18
len: 13
j_gene: TRBJ2-5
CDR3aa: CASSPQQQETQYF
CDR3nt: TGTGCCAGCTCACCACAGCAGCAAGAGACCCAGTACTTC

d_gene: TRBD1
abundance: few
v_gene: TRBV28
len: 12
j_gene: TRBJ1-1
CDR3aa: CATAQGGIIGFF
CDR3nt: TGTGCCACCGCACAGGGGGGCATAATTGGTTTCTTT

d_gene: -
abundance: once
v_gene: TRBV4-2
len: 16
j_gene: TRBJ2-1
CDR3aa: CASSQELATGNNEQFF
CDR3nt: TGTGCCAGCAGCCAAGAGCTAGCGACAGGGAACAATGAGCAGTTCTTC

d_gene: -
abundance: -
v_gene: TRBV6-1
len: 15
j_gene: TRBJ2-5
CDR3aa: CASTFVPGSGETQYF
CDR3nt: TGTGCCAGCACCTTCGTCCCCGGGTCGGGGGAGACCCAGTACTTC

d_gene: -
abundance: -
v_gene: TRBV5-1
len: 13
j_gene: TRBJ2-1
CDR3aa: CASSSDVYNEQFF
CDR3nt: TGCGCCAGCAGCTCGGACGTTTACAATGAGCAGTTCTTC

d_gene: TRBD1
abundance: -
v_gene: TRBV6-5
len: 15
j_gene: TRBJ1-5
CDR3aa: CASSYPGGAGQPQHF
CDR3nt: TGTGCCAGCAGTTACCCAGGGGGCGCAGGTCAGCCCCAGCATTTT

d_gene: -
abundance: -
v_gene: TRBV28
len: 13
j_gene: TRBJ2-7
CDR3aa: CASREPNLYEQYF
CDR3nt: TGTGCCAGCAGGGAGCCCAACTTATACGAGCAGTACTTC

d_gene: -
abundance: few
v_gene: TRBV20-1
len: 14
j_gene: TRBJ2-1
CDR3aa: CSSQAWDFYNEQFF
CDR3nt: TGCAGCAGCCAGGCGTGGGACTTTTACAATGAGCAGTTCTTC

d_gene: -
abundance: few
v_gene: TRBV29-1
len: 16
j_gene: TRBJ2-1
CDR3aa: CSVEDRGRSSYNEQFF
CDR3nt: TGCAGCGTTGAAGATCGAGGCAGAAGCTCCTACAATGAGCAGTTCTTC

d_gene: -
abundance: many
v_gene: TRBV29-1
len: 13
j_gene: TRBJ1-5
CDR3aa: CSVALGSNQPQHF
CDR3nt: TGCAGCGTTGCGCTCGGTAGCAATCAGCCCCAGCATTTT

d_gene: TRBD1
abundance: few
v_gene: TRBV5-1
len: 17
j_gene: TRBJ2-7
CDR3aa: CASSLRPGQGLLYEQYF
CDR3nt: TGCGCCAGCAGCTTGCGACCGGGACAGGGATTACTCTACGAGCAGTACTTC

d_gene: TRBD1
abundance: few
v_gene: TRBV9
len: 15
j_gene: TRBJ2-7
CDR3aa: CASSVTGTGVTEQYF
CDR3nt: TGTGCCAGCAGCGTCACCGGGACAGGGGTGACAGAGCAGTACTTC

d_gene: -
abundance: -
v_gene: TRBV29-1
len: 14
j_gene: TRBJ2-2
CDR3aa: CSVGGQSNTGELFF
CDR3nt: TGCAGCGTTGGCGGGCAGAGTAACACCGGGGAGCTGTTTTTT

d_gene: TRBD1
abundance: once
v_gene: TRBV30
len: 14
j_gene: TRBJ2-2
CDR3aa: CACSAGTATGELFF
CDR3nt: TGTGCCTGTTCAGCCGGGACAGCGACCGGGGAGCTGTTTTTT

d_gene: -
abundance: -
v_gene: TRBV18
len: 12
j_gene: TRBJ2-1
CDR3aa: CASSPGLTEQFF
CDR3nt: TGTGCCAGCTCCCCAGGACTTACGGAGCAGTTCTTC

d_gene: -
abundance: -
v_gene: TRBV12-3/TRBV12-4
len: 14
j_gene: TRBJ1-5
CDR3aa: CASSLMGANQPQHF
CDR3nt: TGTGCCAGCAGTTTAATGGGTGCCAATCAGCCCCAGCATTTT

d_gene: -
abundance: few
v_gene: TRBV7-2
len: 16
j_gene: TRBJ2-3
CDR3aa: CASSLWGAFSTDTQYF
CDR3nt: TGTGCCAGCAGCTTATGGGGAGCTTTTAGCACAGATACGCAGTATTTT

d_gene: TRBD2
abundance: -
v_gene: TRBV28
len: 15
j_gene: TRBJ2-7
CDR3aa: CASTGWREYTYEQYF
CDR3nt: TGTGCCAGCACCGGCTGGCGGGAGTACACCTACGAGCAGTACTTC

d_gene: -
abundance: few
v_gene: TRBV25-1
len: 13
j_gene: TRBJ2-7
CDR3aa: CASSEAGSYEQYF
CDR3nt: TGTGCCAGCAGTGAGGCTGGGTCCTACGAGCAGTACTTC